These 22 T cell receptor beta chains originate from one sample sequenced in a study of blood T cell repertoires in COVID-19. Profiling relied on immunoSEQ multiplex PCR, and the TCRdb table lists in-frame clones only, not all of them. The table has 200,000 to 250,000 clones, about 90% seen once. The sequencing sample was made of peripheral blood. The receptors shown here come from a man in his thirties or forties with COVID-19, enrolled during active disease.

The chain employs TRBV7-9 and TRBJ1-5, with D possibly TRBD1 on 5 matching bases. CDR3 size: 14 residues. CDR1 is SEHNR, CDR2 FQNEAQ, per germline (reference sequence). Trimming left V 4 bases short and J 9 bases short, with 16 bases between. Written as DNA, the CDR3 is TGTGCCAGCAGCTGGGGGGGGTTGGATGGGCCCCAGCATTTT. Translating it yields CASSWGGLDGPQHF.

The gene calls are TRBV6-6 and TRBJ2-1, with 7 bases identical to TRBD1. Trimming removed 2 bases from V and 5 bases from J; junction bases left unmatched: 9. This CDR3 comprises 16 residues. Germline V lookup: CDR1 MNHNY, CDR2 SVGAGI (reference sequence). In DNA, the CDR3 is TGTGCCAGCAGTTACCCAGCAGGGGGTAGGGACAATGAGCAGTTCTTC. This gives the protein CASSYPAGGRDNEQFF.

This chain joins TRBV28 and TRBJ1-2, with a weak D call TRBD1 (5 bases). The CDR3 spans 16 residues. Germline CDR1 MDHEN, CDR2 SYDVKM. V lost 3 bases and J 3 bases, leaving 17 bases between the germline ends. Written as DNA, the CDR3 is TGTGCCAGCAGTTTCCCCGCCAGGGTGCCCTACTATGGCTACACCTTC. Encoded protein: CASSFPARVPYYGYTF.

The chain employs TRBV2 and TRBJ2-7, with 9 bases lining up with TRBD1. With 8 bases clipped from V and 3 bases from J, the junction kept 8 bases outside the gene matches. Germline lookup yields CDR1 SNHLY and CDR2 FYNNEI. This CDR3 has 14 amino acids. CDR3 DNA sequence: TGTGCCAGCGGAGCGGACAGGGGTGACTACGAGCAGTACTTC. It is translated as CASGADRGDYEQYF.

This clone was seen a single time. This sequence joins TRBV4-2 and TRBJ1-3; 7 bases map to TRBD1. Germline assignment: CDR1 LGHNA and CDR2 YNFKEQ. V was pared by 0 bases and J by 9 bases, with 5 bases of the junction left unmatched. The CDR3 consists of 14 residues. As DNA, the CDR3 is TGTGCCAGCAGCCAAGATTCAAGGGGGCCCACCATATATTTT. Encoded protein: CASSQDSRGPTIYF.

V usage is TRBV7-2 and J usage is TRBJ1-3; D gene unclear. This CDR3 has 15 residues. The V gene's germline CDR1 is SGHTA and CDR2 FQGNSA. V lost 5 bases to trimming and J lost 0 bases, with 11 bases between them. The CDR3 DNA is TGTGCCAGCAGCATAGGGAGGGCCTCTGGAAACACCATATATTTT. Amino acid sequence: CASSIGRASGNTIYF.

A single count supports this clone. The chain has TRBV24-1 and TRBJ1-1; no clear D. This CDR3 has 14 residues. Germline V gives CDR1 KGHDR, CDR2 SFDVKD. V was shortened by 3 bases and J by 1 base, with 8 bases between the two germline ends. DNA for the CDR3: TGTGCCACCAGTGATAACGGGGAGAACACTGAAGCTTTCTTT. Its translation: CATSDNGENTEAFF.

This chain joins TRBV19 and TRBJ2-7; D call uncertain. CDR1 is LNHDA and CDR2 is SQIVND in the germline V gene (reference sequence). Trimming stripped 5 bases from V and 1 base from J, with 15 bases between. The CDR3 has 15 residues. The DNA of the CDR3 is TGTGCCAGTAGTTGGCGGCCAAGTCCTTCCTACGAGCAGTACTTC. This encodes CASSWRPSPSYEQYF.

The chain joins TRBV7-9 to TRBJ2-7; D remains ambiguous. Trimming left V 5 bases short and J 6 bases short, with 23 bases between. CDR1 SEHNR and CDR2 FQNEAQ come from the germline V gene (reference sequence). The CDR3 is made up of 16 amino acids. DNA of the CDR3: TGTGCCAGCAGCCCCCTTCTGGCCGCTGTGGTGGCCGAGCAGTACTTC. This translates into CASSPLLAAVVAEQYF.

This chain connects TRBV7-2 to TRBJ2-3, with unresolved D. CDR1 and CDR2 from the germline V gene are SGHTA and FQGNSA. This CDR3 contains 14 residues. V lost 4 bases and J 1 base, leaving 9 bases between the germline ends. CDR3 region: CASSSQQGTDTQYF. CDR3 coding DNA: TGTGCCAGCAGCTCCCAACAAGGCACAGATACGCAGTATTTT.

This chain connects TRBV5-6 to TRBJ2-7; D is ambiguous. Germline loops: CDR1 SGHDT, CDR2 YYEEEE. The CDR3 extends over 14 amino acids. V lost 4 bases and J 5 bases, leaving 16 bases between the germline ends. This CDR3 is CASSPGSRKNEQYF. The CDR3 DNA follows: TGTGCCAGCAGCCCCGGGTCCCGCAAAAACGAGCAGTACTTC. Variable domain in full (rest from reference TRBV5-6 and TRBJ2-7): DAGVTQSPTHLIKTRGQQVTLRCSPKSGHDTVSWYQQALGQGPQFIFQYYEEEERQRGNFPDRFSGHQFPNYSSELNVNALLLGDSALYLCASSPGSRKNEQYFGPGTRLTVT.

For this clone: At one of its ends the junction is not consistent with the germline gene, which may arise from a read error. The chain combines TRBV18 with TRBJ1-1, with 9 positions matching TRBD1. The V gene's germline CDR1 is KGHSH and CDR2 LQKENI. CDR3 length equals 17 residues. CDR3: CASSPQGAVGLNTEAFF. CDR3 nucleotide sequence: TGTGCCAGCTCCCCACAGGGGGCAGTGGGATTGAACACTGAAGCTTTCTTT.

The chain is built from TRBV5-1 and TRBJ2-7, with D perhaps TRBD2 (6 bases). Between the trimmed V and J ends, which lost 4 bases and 0 bases, there was a span of 11 bases. The germline V gene has CDR1 SGHRS and CDR2 YFSETQ. The CDR3 loop spans 14 amino acids. CDR3 amino acids: CASSATTSSYEQYF. The DNA of the CDR3 is TGCGCCAGCAGCGCGACGACTAGCTCCTACGAGCAGTACTTC.

As DNA, the CDR3 is TGCAGCGTTGAAACCGTGCAGGGTCTTGGCTACACCTTC. Protein product: CSVETVQGLGYTF. V usage is TRBV29-1 and J usage is TRBJ1-2, with D possibly matching TRBD1 (5 bases). V was cut by 2 bases and J by 7 bases, with 14 bases left in between. CDR1 and CDR2 from the germline V gene are SQVTM and ANQGSEA. The CDR3 has 13 residues.

About this clone itself: An end of the junction differs from the germline gene, which may be a read error. The chain joins TRBV19 to TRBJ2-3, with 14 bases aligning to TRBD2. Germline loops: CDR1 LNHDA, CDR2 SQIVND (reference sequence). This CDR3 contains 16 residues. This CDR3 reads CASSGGLAGGPGDEHF. CDR3 bases: TGTGCCAGTAGTGGTGGACTAGCGGGGGGCCCCGGAGATGAGCATTTT.

V and J are TRBV19 and TRBJ1-5, with D perhaps matching TRBD1 (6 bases). The germline CDR1 and CDR2 sequences are LNHDA and SQIVND (reference sequence). The CDR3 length is 15 residues. The V end lost 1 base, the J end lost 4 bases, and 11 bases lay between the germline ends. This CDR3 is CASSIGRDMNQPQHF. The CDR3 DNA reads as TGTGCCAGTAGTATAGGTCGGGACATGAATCAGCCCCAGCATTTT.

The CDR3 nucleotides read TGTGCCAGCAGCTACGGACTAACTACATATGAGCAGTTCTTC. This gives the protein CASSYGLTTYEQFF. This chain connects TRBV6-5 to TRBJ2-1; D perhaps matches TRBD2 (6 bases). Germline V CDR1 and CDR2: MNHEY, SVGAGI. This CDR3 is built from 14 residues. Trimming left V 6 bases short and J 8 bases short, with 17 bases between.

J is TRBJ2-7 and V is TRBV7-2; TRBD1 agrees at 8 bases. Per germline, CDR1 SGHTA and CDR2 FQGNSA. V shed 4 bases, J shed 3 bases, and the junction held 5 bases outside the gene matches. The CDR3 is 14 amino acids. The CDR3 region has the DNA TGTGCCAGCAGCTCTATGACAGGGGACTACGAGCAGTACTTC. This translates into CASSSMTGDYEQYF.

The rearrangement uses TRBV27 and TRBJ2-2; 7 bases match TRBD1. CDR3 size: 14 residues. Unmatched junction bases numbered 6, after V lost 6 bases and J lost 5 bases. The germline V gene encodes CDR1 MNHEY and CDR2 SMNVEV (reference sequence). The CDR3, as DNA: TGTGCCAGCAGGCCGACAGGGCTGACCGGGGAGCTGTTTTTT. It specifies CASRPTGLTGELFF.

This chain links TRBV2 with TRBJ1-1; TRBD1 might be the D (5 bases). V gave up 2 bases and J gave up 4 bases, with 26 bases separating them. Germline V gene sequence: CDR1 SNHLY, CDR2 FYNNEI. The CDR3 spans 19 residues. CDR3 sequence reads: CASSETPGGEPEHGTEAFF. CDR3 nucleotides: TGTGCCAGCAGTGAAACGCCGGGAGGGGAACCTGAACACGGCACTGAAGCTTTCTTT.

The chain combines TRBV19 with TRBJ2-2; 13 bases map to TRBD2. CDR1 LNHDA and CDR2 SQIVND come from the germline V gene (reference sequence). This CDR3 region has 18 residues. The junction had 8 bases not matched to a gene; V was cut back by 5 bases and J by 2 bases. CDR3 in amino acids: CASSLRTSGSKNTGELFF. DNA of the CDR3: TGTGCCAGTAGTCTTCGGACTAGCGGGAGTAAAAACACCGGGGAGCTGTTTTTT.

The V gene is TRBV19, the J gene TRBJ2-7; the D is unclear. This CDR3 is 15 amino acids long. From germline, CDR1 is LNHDA and CDR2 SQIVND (reference sequence). V was clipped by 9 bases and J by 0 bases, with 18 bases between them. DNA of the CDR3: TGTGCCAGCTCCCTTGGCGGTGTTAGCTCCTACGAGCAGTACTTC. Translating it yields CASSLGGVSSYEQYF.